This T cell receptor beta chain comes out of a study of blood T cell repertoires in COVID-19. Remarks on this clone: Other DNA sequences in this sample translate to the same CDR3.

Produced via immunoSEQ multiplex PCR; TCRdb's table is partial and in-frame only. The sample shows some 240,000 clones, over 80% of them seen only once. The CDR3 consists of 13 residues. CDR1 is SQVTM and CDR2 is ANQGSEA in the germline V gene. J was trimmed by 7 bases and V by 5 bases; bases with no gene match: 6. Source material: peripheral blood. This receptor was obtained from a woman in her 70s with COVID-19, enrolled during active disease. This chain connects TRBV29-1 to TRBJ2-1; 9 nucleotides agree with TRBD1. The CDR3 loop is CSVPGQGPNEQFF. CDR3 sequence (DNA): TGCAGCGTTCCGGGACAGGGACCGAATGAGCAGTTCTTC.